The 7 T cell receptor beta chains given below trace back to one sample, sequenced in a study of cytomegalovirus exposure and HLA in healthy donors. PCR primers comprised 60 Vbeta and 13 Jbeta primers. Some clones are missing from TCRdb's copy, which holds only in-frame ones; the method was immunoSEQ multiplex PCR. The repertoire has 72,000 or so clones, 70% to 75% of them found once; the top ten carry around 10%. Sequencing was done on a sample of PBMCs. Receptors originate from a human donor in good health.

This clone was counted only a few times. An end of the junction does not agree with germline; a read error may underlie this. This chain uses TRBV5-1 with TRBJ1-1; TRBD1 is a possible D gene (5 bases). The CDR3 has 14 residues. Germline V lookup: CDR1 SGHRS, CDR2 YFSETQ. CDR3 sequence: CASSLGGGNSEAFF. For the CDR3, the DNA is TGCGCCAGCAGCTTGGGTGGGGGGAACTCTGAAGCTTTCTTT.

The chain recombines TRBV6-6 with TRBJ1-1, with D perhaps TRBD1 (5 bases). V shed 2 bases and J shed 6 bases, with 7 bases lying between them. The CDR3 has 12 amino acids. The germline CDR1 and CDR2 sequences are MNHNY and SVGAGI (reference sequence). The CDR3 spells CASSYPGAEAFF. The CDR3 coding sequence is TGTGCCAGCAGTTACCCGGGGGCTGAAGCTTTCTTT.

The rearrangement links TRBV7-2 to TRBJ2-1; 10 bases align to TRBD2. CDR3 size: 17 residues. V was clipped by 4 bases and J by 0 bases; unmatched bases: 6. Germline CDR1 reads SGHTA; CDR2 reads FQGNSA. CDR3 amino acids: CASSSIGLADSYNEQFF. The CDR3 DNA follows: TGTGCCAGCAGCTCCATCGGACTAGCGGACTCCTACAATGAGCAGTTCTTC.

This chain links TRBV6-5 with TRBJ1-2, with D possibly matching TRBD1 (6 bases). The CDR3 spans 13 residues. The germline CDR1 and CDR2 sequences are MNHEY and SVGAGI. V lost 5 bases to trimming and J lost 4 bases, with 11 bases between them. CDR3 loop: CASSRTALYGYTF. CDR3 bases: TGTGCCAGCAGTCGGACAGCCCTCTATGGCTACACCTTC.

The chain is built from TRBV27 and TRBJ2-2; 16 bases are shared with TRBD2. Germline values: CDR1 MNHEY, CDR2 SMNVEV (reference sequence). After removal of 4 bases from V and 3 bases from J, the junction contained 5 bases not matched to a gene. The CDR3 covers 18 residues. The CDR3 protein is CASSSGTSGRAYTGELFF. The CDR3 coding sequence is TGTGCCAGCAGTTCCGGGACTAGCGGGAGGGCCTACACCGGGGAGCTGTTTTTT.

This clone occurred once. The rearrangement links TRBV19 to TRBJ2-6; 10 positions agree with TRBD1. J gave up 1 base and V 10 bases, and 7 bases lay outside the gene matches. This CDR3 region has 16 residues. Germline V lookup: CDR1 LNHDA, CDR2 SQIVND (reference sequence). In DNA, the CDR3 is TGTGCCACCTGGGACAGGGGAAAGTCTGGGGCCAACGTCCTGACTTTC. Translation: CATWDRGKSGANVLTF.

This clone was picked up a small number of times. The CDR3 reads CASSRQEGTLLSYGYTF. CDR3 bases: TGTGCCAGCAGCCGACAGGAAGGGACACTACTCTCCTATGGCTACACCTTC. The V gene is TRBV7-2, the J gene TRBJ1-2, with a tentative D call TRBD1 (6 bases). The CDR3 has 17 amino acids. Looked up from germline, CDR1 is SGHTA and CDR2 is FQGNSA. V was pared by 5 bases and J by 4 bases, with 23 bases between. The whole variable domain, remainder taken from reference TRBV7-2 and TRBJ1-2, is GAGVSQSPSNKVTEKGKDVELRCDPISGHTALYWYRQSLGQGLEFLIYFQGNSAPDKSGLPSDRFSAERTGGSVSTLTIQRTQQEDSAVYLCASSRQEGTLLSYGYTFGSGTRLTVV.